A single sample is the source of the 24 T cell receptor beta chains below, sequenced in a study of T cells after yellow fever vaccination. In TCRdb, the 5' RACE reads were re-called with MiXCR into one record per CDR3 protein. This sample has more than 300,000 distinct CDR3 sequences, with roughly a tenth found just once. The sequencing here drew on CD4+ T cells sorted from PBMCs, taken 45 days after the yellow fever booster vaccination. The receptors here all came from a man aged 18 to 35 who received the YFV17D yellow fever vaccine.

The chain couples TRBV7-9 to TRBJ1-2, with D hard to call. Trimming removed 7 bases from V and 2 bases from J, with 8 bases in between. The CDR3 totals 12 residues. The germline V gene has CDR1 SEHNR and CDR2 FQNEAQ (reference sequence). This CDR3 is CASNPDNYGYTF. CDR3 bases: TGTGCCAGCAATCCGGACAACTATGGCTACACCTTC.

This clonotype was found many times. The chain links TRBV11-2 to TRBJ2-1, with D maybe TRBD2 (6 bases). V was clipped by 5 bases and J by 2 bases, with 16 bases between them. This CDR3 spans 16 amino acids. Germline CDR1 reads SGHAT; CDR2 reads FQNNGV. The CDR3 nucleotides are TGTGCCAGCAGCCCCCGCGGGGCCTTTACCTACAATGAGCAGTTCTTC. This gives the protein CASSPRGAFTYNEQFF.

This clonotype was seen only a few times. The chain couples TRBV2 to TRBJ1-5, with D tentatively TRBD1 (5 bases). Germline CDR1 SNHLY, CDR2 FYNNEI. The CDR3 has 15 residues. Deletions cut 6 bases from V and 4 bases from J, with 16 bases between. The chain's CDR3 is CASRRGGEVNQPQHF. The CDR3 DNA reads TGTGCCAGCAGGCGTGGGGGGGAGGTAAATCAGCCCCAGCATTTT.

This clonotype was recorded at least ten times. The chain couples TRBV24-1 to TRBJ2-3; maybe TRBD1 (6 bases). There are 14 residues in the CDR3. Looked up from germline, CDR1 is KGHDR and CDR2 is SFDVKD. V lost 3 bases, J lost 2 bases, and 8 bases lay in between. The CDR3 coding sequence is TGTGCCACCAGTGATGGGGGCATCACAGATACGCAGTATTTT. Translation gives CATSDGGITDTQYF.

The J gene is TRBJ2-6, the V gene TRBV7-3; D is unclear. Trimming left V 6 bases short and J 0 bases short, with 6 bases between. The CDR3 consists of 14 residues. CDR1 is SGHTA, CDR2 FQGTGA, per germline. This CDR3 is CASRSSSGANVLTF. The CDR3 DNA sequence: TGTGCCAGCAGGAGTAGCTCTGGGGCCAACGTCCTGACTTTC.

This clonotype occurred many times. The chain carries TRBV5-1 and TRBJ1-6; tentatively, D is TRBD1 (5 bases). Germline V gives CDR1 SGHRS, CDR2 YFSETQ. The V end lost 4 bases, the J end lost 7 bases, and 12 bases lay between the germline ends. CDR3 length equals 14 residues. The CDR3 is CASSPGTANSPLHF. In nucleotides, the CDR3 is TGCGCCAGCAGCCCTGGGACCGCGAATTCACCCCTCCACTTT. Combining the CDR3 with reference TRBV5-1 and TRBJ1-6 gives the whole variable domain KAGVTQTPRYLIKTRGQQVTLSCSPISGHRSVSWYQQTPGQGLQFLFEYFSETQRNKGNFPGRFSGRQFSNSRSEMNVSTLELGDSALYLCASSPGTANSPLHFGNGTRLTVT.

V usage is TRBV7-9 and J usage is TRBJ2-3; D remains ambiguous. This CDR3 has 14 amino acids. V was cut by 2 bases and J by 1 base, with 7 bases left in between. Looked up from germline, CDR1 is SEHNR and CDR2 is FQNEAQ (reference sequence). The CDR3 region has the DNA TGTGCCAGCAGCTTATTCACCCGCACAGATACGCAGTATTTT. Amino acids: CASSLFTRTDTQYF.

This clonotype was counted only a few times. The chain is built from TRBV7-6 and TRBJ1-2; D is unresolved. V was cut by 0 bases and J by 0 bases, with 11 bases left in between. Germline CDR1 and CDR2: SGHVS and FNYEAQ. This CDR3 comprises 16 residues. The CDR3: CASSLAASQANYGYTF. The CDR3 nucleotides are TGTGCCAGCAGCTTAGCCGCCAGCCAAGCTAACTATGGCTACACCTTC.

This clonotype was counted between two and nine times. This rearrangement joins TRBV14 to TRBJ1-2; D is perhaps TRBD1 (5 bases). This CDR3 has 13 residues. V lost 5 bases and J 4 bases, leaving 11 bases between the germline ends. Looked up from germline, CDR1 is SGHDN and CDR2 is FVKESK. As DNA, the CDR3 is TGTGCCAGCAGCTTCGAGGGGATCTATGGCTACACCTTC. Its translation is CASSFEGIYGYTF.

This clonotype came up a few times. The chain has TRBV5-5 and TRBJ2-2, with D maybe TRBD2 (5 bases). Germline loops: CDR1 SGHKS, CDR2 YYEKEE (reference sequence). The CDR3 runs 14 residues. V lost 3 bases, J lost 4 bases, and 10 bases lay in between. CDR3 amino acids: CASSSGILTGELFF. Written as DNA, the CDR3 is TGTGCCAGCAGCTCCGGGATCCTCACCGGGGAGCTGTTTTTT.

This clonotype was seen more than once but under ten times. This chain joins TRBV6-2 or TRBV6-3 and TRBJ2-7; 7 nucleotides line up with TRBD1. The CDR3 spans 12 residues. V lost 10 bases to trimming and J lost 2 bases; unmatched junction nucleotides: 5. Germline lookup yields CDR1 MNHEY and CDR2 SVGEGT. The CDR3 reads CATRDRPYEQYF. The CDR3 DNA is TGTGCCACCAGGGACAGACCCTACGAGCAGTACTTC.

This clonotype came up a few times. V and J are TRBV20-1 and TRBJ1-3, with a tentative D call TRBD1 (6 bases). CDR3 length: 13 amino acids. Trimming removed 4 bases from V and 2 bases from J, with 9 bases in between. CDR1 is DFQATT and CDR2 is SNEGSKA in the germline V gene (reference sequence). The CDR3 DNA is TGCAGTGCTATCACAGGGCCTGGAAACACCATATATTTT. As protein: CSAITGPGNTIYF.

This clonotype was detected a few times. The chain links TRBV4-1 to TRBJ1-4, with D tentatively TRBD1 (6 bases). CDR3 length: 17 residues. CDR1 and CDR2 from the germline V gene are MGHRA and YSYEKL. Deletions cut 1 base from V and 0 bases from J, with 12 bases between. The CDR3 protein is CASSQVGKGATNEKLFF. CDR3 DNA sequence: TGCGCCAGCAGCCAAGTGGGAAAGGGGGCAACTAATGAAAAACTGTTTTTT.

This clonotype appeared many times. The rearrangement joins TRBV2 to TRBJ2-1; 8 bases are a match to TRBD2. Trimming cost V 3 bases and J 10 bases; bases outside gene matches: 8. The length of the CDR3 is 14 residues. The germline gives CDR1 SNHLY, CDR2 FYNNEI. The CDR3 is CASSDRAGVEEQFF. For the CDR3, the DNA is TGTGCCAGCAGTGACCGAGCGGGGGTGGAGGAGCAGTTCTTC.

This clonotype was recorded a few times. The chain has TRBV7-8 and TRBJ1-4; D ambiguous. The CDR3 loop spans 17 amino acids. The germline CDR1 and CDR2 sequences are SGHVS and FQNEAQ. The V gene lost 5 bases and the J gene lost 5 bases, with 21 bases spanning the gap. The CDR3 reads CASSPGSRGPGNEKLFF. In DNA, the CDR3 is TGTGCCAGCAGCCCGGGGAGCAGAGGGCCTGGGAATGAAAAACTGTTTTTT. Using reference TRBV7-8 and TRBJ1-4 for the parts outside the CDR3, the full variable domain is GAGVSQSPRYKVAKRGQDVALRCDPISGHVSLFWYQQALGQGPEFLTYFQNEAQLDKSGLPSDRFFAERPEGSVSTLKIQRTQQEDSAVYLCASSPGSRGPGNEKLFFGSGTQLSVL.

The chain recombines TRBV10-1 with TRBJ2-3; no clear D. CDR3 length: 13 amino acids. The V gene's germline CDR1 is WNHNN and CDR2 SYGVQD (reference sequence). Trimming removed 1 base at V and 3 bases at J, with 5 bases between. Here the CDR3 reads CASSELATDTQYF. For the CDR3, the DNA is TGCGCCAGCAGTGAGTTGGCAACAGATACGCAGTATTTT.

The chain is built from TRBV7-9 and TRBJ2-3; D is possibly TRBD1 or TRBD2 (5 bases each). The CDR3 consists of 16 residues. CDR1 is SEHNR, CDR2 FQNEAQ, per germline (reference sequence). Between the trimmed V and J ends, which lost 5 bases and 0 bases, there was a span of 15 bases. Here the CDR3 DNA reads TGTGCCAGCAGCCCCACGTCGGGACCTAGCACAGATACGCAGTATTTT. Translation: CASSPTSGPSTDTQYF.

This clonotype was detected only a few times. The V gene is TRBV15, the J gene TRBJ2-3, with TRBD2 matching 9 bases. There are 16 residues in the CDR3. CDR1 and CDR2 (germline): LNHNV, YYDKDF (reference sequence). Trimming at V came to 4 bases and at J to 0 bases, leaving 5 bases not matched to a gene. The CDR3 loop is CATSTRLAASTDTQYF. The CDR3 nucleotides are TGTGCCACCAGCACTCGACTAGCGGCTAGCACAGATACGCAGTATTTT.

Many counts were recorded for this clonotype. The gene calls are TRBV10-3 and TRBJ2-4; 7 positions agree with TRBD2. Germline CDR1 is ENHRY and CDR2 is SYGVKD. After removal of 2 bases from V and 1 base from J, the junction contained 8 bases not matched to a gene. This CDR3 has 17 residues. The CDR3 protein is CAISEASGGGAKNIQYF. The CDR3 DNA reads TGTGCCATCAGTGAGGCATCGGGGGGAGGTGCCAAAAACATTCAGTACTTC.

The chain carries TRBV7-9 and TRBJ2-6; D possibly matches TRBD1 or TRBD2 (5 bases each). Germline CDR1 reads SEHNR; CDR2 reads FQNEAQ (reference sequence). V lost 10 bases to trimming and J lost 0 bases, with 16 bases between them. CDR3 length equals 16 residues. CDR3 loop: CATLRGRDSGANVLTF. Written as DNA, the CDR3 is TGTGCCACCCTTCGGGGCAGGGACTCTGGGGCCAACGTCCTGACTTTC.

This clonotype was seen repeatedly, ten times or more. The chain employs TRBV7-9 and TRBJ2-7, with D perhaps matching TRBD2 (6 bases). Deletions cut 5 bases from V and 2 bases from J, with 13 bases between. The V gene's germline CDR1 is SEHNR and CDR2 FQNEAQ (reference sequence). This CDR3 has 14 residues. This CDR3 is CASSRDSTPYEQYV. The CDR3 nucleotides are TGTGCCAGCAGCAGGGACTCCACCCCCTACGAGCAGTACGTC.

The V gene is TRBV5-1, the J gene TRBJ1-1; a weak D match, TRBD1 (5 bases). CDR3 length equals 15 residues. V was trimmed by 3 bases and J by 4 bases, leaving 16 bases between them. CDR1 is SGHRS and CDR2 is YFSETQ in the germline V gene. The CDR3 spells CASSSVSRGPTEAFF. CDR3 DNA sequence: TGCGCCAGCAGCTCGGTCTCCCGGGGCCCCACTGAAGCTTTCTTT.

The CDR3 nucleotides read TGTGCCAGCAGCCCGGGGCGAGGGTATTCACCCCTCCACTTT. Its protein product is CASSPGRGYSPLHF. The V and J genes are TRBV7-9 and TRBJ1-6; tentatively, D is TRBD1 (5 bases). The germline V and J ends were trimmed by 5 bases and 8 bases, with 13 bases remaining between them. The CDR3 extends over 14 amino acids. The V gene's germline CDR1 is SEHNR and CDR2 FQNEAQ (reference sequence).

This clonotype was counted once. The chain joins TRBV19 to TRBJ1-5; D unclear. The V end lost 4 bases, the J end lost 3 bases, and 16 bases lay between the germline ends. This CDR3 region has 16 residues. CDR1 is LNHDA and CDR2 is SQIVND in the germline V gene (reference sequence). CDR3 nucleotide sequence: TGTGCCAGTAGTACGCTCCGGTTGCGTTCCAATCAGCCCCAGCATTTT. This translates into CASSTLRLRSNQPQHF.